This TCR beta chain was sequenced during a study of beta chain features in type 1 diabetes (dated by TCRdb to the late 2010s). Regarding the research as a whole: Patients and healthy donors did not differ in mean age, gender distribution, total cell number or subset yield. The study compared the TCRB repertoires of sorted circulating CD4+ T cell subsets in recently diagnosed type 1 diabetes patients with those in matched healthy donors. A total of approximately 99,000,000 sorted cells were examined across all samples, and RNA yield correlated strongly with the number of cells per subset. Regulatory and stem cell-like memory subsets were isolated from only 8 patients and about eight healthy donors, whereas naive and central memory subsets came from all 30 or so donors. On the study overall, not on this receptor specifically: PCR might favor shorter templates, but patient and control samples were amplified and corrected together, so any skew would affect both groups equally. At VDJ recombination sites, type 1 diabetes patients had fewer insertions and more deleted nucleotides, which implies abnormalities in thymic rearrangement. Naive, central memory and regulatory TCRB repertoires appeared to be more alike among patients than among healthy donors. A moderate but significant shortening of TCRB CDR3 length was observed in type 1 diabetes patients in all four CD4+ subsets. HLA sub-analyses involved small numbers of individuals, so any influence of HLA type on TCRB rearrangement remained unresolved. Because cDNA was sequenced instead of genomic DNA, activated cells with high expression could be over-represented, although the groups did not differ in activation or CD3 levels.

In the germline V gene, CDR1 corresponds to SGHDT and CDR2 to YYEEEE. The trim is 1 base for V and 3 bases for J, with a gap of 5 bases between the germline ends. The CDR3 runs 12 residues from the cysteine to the phenylalanine. The read is trimmed to its CDR3 DNA, 36 bases read in frame from base 1. The entire isolated RNA was reverse transcribed using the High Capacity cDNA Reverse Transcription Kit, and thus expressed TCRB transcripts were sequenced. Naive, central memory and regulatory T cell samples underwent deep immunoSEQ sequencing, averaging around 4 million total reads per sample. Sorted cells were lysed in RLT buffer and RNA was extracted with DNase-treated RNeasy Micro or Mini kits, depending on cell number. Each cell subset was processed separately to prevent cross-contamination, with patient and healthy donor samples processed together. The immunoSEQ multiplex PCR was used to amplify TCRB sequences from cDNA, generating 87-bp fragments that spanned the CDR3 region. Amplicons were sequenced on the Illumina HiSeq platform. As for the original processing: Synthetic template baselines were used to correct PCR bias computationally, reads within Hamming distance 2 were collapsed, and singletons that could not be merged were discarded. By aligning reads against IMGT, V, D and J genes, CDR3 length, and insertions or deletions at six rearrangement sites were assigned. Within each subset, clonotype counts were normalized to sorted cell number, after which true diversity and Gini coefficients were computed with the tcR R package. Repertoire sharing was quantified using the overlap coefficient calculated on TCRB nucleotide sequences. Out-of-frame TCRB sequences from naive cells were analyzed to stand in for the pre-selection repertoire. Not all clones reach the TCRdb copy of this immuneACCESS table, which keeps in-frame sequences only. Checked studies attribute under half of the gap to unresolved V genes and leave the rest unexplained. Clone size and V and J calls were adopted from that table, with D and trimming inferred from the DNA. For this sample the table gives some 400,000 clones, of which more than 13% were detected only once. The ten largest make up roughly 0.019% of the sample.

This clone was seen a handful of times. Which antigen it targets is not known. No quality values exist for individual bases; no much larger clone is one base distant. From each donor, a single peripheral blood sample of around 120 mL on average was drawn into heparinised tubes. Naive, central memory, regulatory and stem cell-like memory CD4+ T cells were sorted on a BD FACSAria II using a panel including CD45RO, CCR7, CD25, CD127, CD95 and CD27. All sorted populations exceeded 98% purity. PBMCs were isolated right away by Lymphoprep density gradient centrifugation and were stained directly, without culture. So that batch effects would be minimized, each experiment stained and sorted samples in pairs, pairing one healthy donor with one patient.

The sample consisted of naive CD4+ T cells from blood. This specimen's cell subset or site label, per the study, means: true naive CD4+ T cells. The clonotype comes from a woman aged 18 to 35 in good health. This receptor chain uses TRBV5-6 and TRBJ2-7; no D gene is confidently identified. The CDR3 here reads CASSLPYYEQYF. At the DNA level, the sequence is TGTGCCAGCAGCTTGCCGTACTACGAGCAGTACTTC.